The sequence of this T cell receptor beta chain was determined in a study of shared clonotypes between healthy human individuals. Study conclusions and caveats: When naive CD4 clonotypes were compared across a few donors, about 4.8% were shared.

Participating donors were healthy, HIV-negative adults free of recent acute infections or vaccinations. CD45RA-negative memory and CD45RA+ naive subsets were split from the CD4+ cells. Worth noting for this clone: No antigen is known for it. At the DNA level, this CDR3 is encoded by other sequences in the same sample as well.

Investigators spread the genomic DNA of each subset evenly over several immunoSEQ plates. Only in-frame clones appear in the TCRdb table, and some are missing; sequencing was by immunoSEQ multiplex PCR. The sample has 2,500,000 or so clones, less than 95% seen once. Germline V CDR1 and CDR2: SGHRS, YFSETQ. The CDR3 contains 14 residues. The V gene lost 4 bases and the J gene lost 0 bases, with 7 bases spanning the gap. The V and J genes are TRBV5-1 and TRBJ1-4; D ambiguous. Material for sequencing was naive CD4+ T cells from PBMCs. Specified subset: CD45RA+ positively selected. The source of this sequence is a man aged 18 to 30 in good health. Some clones in this sample may be carry-over from other donors' samples. Here the CDR3 DNA reads TGCGCCAGCAGCCTGCAGGCAACTAATGAAAAACTGTTTTTT. Translation: CASSLQATNEKLFF.